Listed below are T cell receptor beta chains from one sample, sequenced in a study of early T cells in non-severe SARS-CoV-2 infection. TCRdb fed the 5' RACE reads into MiXCR, producing one record per CDR3 protein. The sample shows tens of thousands of distinct CDR3 sequences, approximately 8% of them seen only once. Sequenced material: whole blood, taken at baseline. These receptors were taken from an adult who was a healthcare worker with PCR-confirmed SARS-CoV-2 infection or an uninfected control (not recorded which). Each CDR3 is given without its conserved first and last residue.

J gene: TRBJ2-3
V gene: TRBV11-2
CDR3 protein: ASSTLAGGRDTQY

J gene: TRBJ2-5
V gene: TRBV18
CDR3 protein: ASSPGGRETQY

J gene: TRBJ2-2
V gene: TRBV5-5
CDR3 protein: ASSLGRGGHTGELF

J gene: TRBJ2-1
V gene: TRBV3-1
CDR3 protein: ASSQGGGGQF

J gene: TRBJ2-7
V gene: TRBV12-3/TRBV12-4
CDR3 protein: ASSFLGWGTSSYEQY

J gene: TRBJ2-3
V gene: TRBV7-9
CDR3 protein: ASSLGTSLDTQY

J gene: TRBJ1-6
V gene: TRBV6-1
CDR3 protein: ASSDPGTGASPLH

J gene: TRBJ2-5
V gene: TRBV24-1
CDR3 protein: ATSDHGDLGETQY

J gene: TRBJ2-5
V gene: TRBV6-2/TRBV6-3
CDR3 protein: ASSQPTGAGETQY

J gene: TRBJ2-4
V gene: TRBV7-6
CDR3 protein: ASSPDAGKRNIQY

J gene: TRBJ1-1
V gene: TRBV7-3
CDR3 protein: ASSYRGGDTEAF

J gene: TRBJ2-7
V gene: TRBV5-1
CDR3 protein: ASTSDRDRGWYEQY

J gene: TRBJ1-3
V gene: TRBV28
CDR3 protein: ASNTPGGAGNTIY

J gene: TRBJ1-1
V gene: TRBV5-5
CDR3 protein: ASSFDGLYTEAF

J gene: TRBJ1-1
V gene: TRBV15
CDR3 protein: ATSRVVGSEAF

J gene: TRBJ1-1
V gene: TRBV4-1
CDR3 protein: ASSLISGTSVGGSEAF

J gene: TRBJ1-5
V gene: TRBV27
CDR3 protein: ASSLQGGNQPQH